What follows are 10 T cell receptor beta chains derived from one specimen sequenced in a study of Graves' ophthalmopathy and Graves' hyperthyroidism. Researchers took RNA transcripts and amplified TCR beta CDR3 regions from them. HTBI-primed first-round RT-PCR preceded second-round multiplex PCR. MiXCR, applied by TCRdb to the multiplex PCR reads, yields one record per CDR3 protein. Seen here are 400,000 to 450,000 distinct CDR3 sequences, about 21% observed once, and the top ten hold more than 2.5%. The material sequenced was peripheral blood. Receptors originate from a young woman with stable Graves' hyperthyroidism.

The rearrangement joins TRBV12-3 or TRBV12-4 to TRBJ1-2; 10 bases map to TRBD1. The CDR3 has 16 amino acids. The V gene end was trimmed by 5 bases and the J gene end by 4 bases; junction bases not matched to a gene: 10. The CDR3 sequence is CASSDRTGGKGYGYTF. Here the CDR3 DNA reads TGTGCCAGCAGTGATAGGACAGGGGGTAAAGGCTATGGCTACACCTTC.

This clonotype was seen many times. The junction differs from germline at one of its ends, possibly a read error. The chain has TRBV6-2 or TRBV6-3 and TRBJ1-1, with 7 bases fitting TRBD1. The CDR3 is 17 amino acids. Per the germline V gene, CDR1 is MNHEY and CDR2 is SVGEGT. In DNA form, the CDR3 reads TGTGCCAGCAGTCCCCCACGGAGGGGGCGGATGAACTCTGAAGCTTTCTTT. It specifies CASSPPRRGRMNSEAFF.

This clonotype showed up many times. The gene calls are TRBV12-3 or TRBV12-4 and TRBJ2-2, with TRBD2 as a possible D gene (5 bases). The CDR3 is made up of 14 amino acids. The V end was cut by 2 bases, the J end by 9 bases, with 13 bases between. The CDR3 coding sequence is TGTGCCAGCAGTTTACCGGACTTTCCGTGGGAGCTGTTTTTT. This gives the protein CASSLPDFPWELFF.

This clonotype was observed at least ten times. The J gene is TRBJ2-7, the V gene TRBV20-1, with D perhaps TRBD1 (6 bases). V was shortened by 4 bases and J by 1 base, with 11 bases between the two germline ends. This CDR3 has 13 residues. The germline CDR1 and CDR2 sequences are DFQATT and SNEGSKA (reference sequence). The CDR3 is CSAMIQGSYEQYF. The CDR3 DNA reads as TGCAGTGCTATGATACAGGGTTCCTACGAGCAGTACTTC.

The rearrangement joins TRBV5-1 to TRBJ2-5, with D perhaps assigned TRBD1 or TRBD2 (5 bases each). The CDR3 extends over 15 amino acids. Germline V gene sequence: CDR1 SGHRS, CDR2 YFSETQ. V shed 4 bases and J shed 3 bases, with 16 bases lying between them. The CDR3 DNA sequence: TGCGCCAGCAGCAACCCCCGGGACGGCAAAGAGACCCAGTACTTC. This gives the protein CASSNPRDGKETQYF.

On this clonotype: A much larger clone lies one base from this, so it may be a read error. The rearrangement uses TRBV12-3 or TRBV12-4 and TRBJ2-5; D may correspond to TRBD1 or TRBD2 (5 bases each). The CDR3 is made up of 13 amino acids. This CDR3 is CVSVGELQETQYF. CDR3 coding DNA: TGTGTCAGCGTGGGGGAGCTCCAAGAGACCCAGTACTTC.

This clonotype has a handful of counts. V usage is TRBV11-3 and J usage is TRBJ1-1, with D hard to call. Between the trimmed V and J ends, which lost 3 bases and 0 bases, there was a span of 5 bases. Germline V gene data show CDR1 as SGHNT and CDR2 as YENEEA. The CDR3 has 13 amino acids. CDR3 sequence: CASSFEMNTEAFF. The CDR3, as DNA: TGTGCCAGCAGCTTTGAAATGAACACTGAAGCTTTCTTT.

This clonotype occurred a few times. The rearrangement links TRBV9 to TRBJ1-1; unclear D gene. Germline loops: CDR1 SGDLS, CDR2 YYNGEE. This CDR3 contains 13 residues. V was clipped by 2 bases and J by 6 bases, with 11 bases between them. In DNA, the CDR3 is TGTGCCAGCAGCGTGACGACTTTCGCTGAAGCTTTCTTT. It yields the protein CASSVTTFAEAFF.

The table lists this clonotype with many counts. The CDR3 DNA sequence: TGTGCCAGCAGCAAATGGACAGGGAACACTGAAGCTTTCTTT. Translated, it gives CASSKWTGNTEAFF. This rearrangement joins TRBV11-2 to TRBJ1-1, with 7 nucleotides matching TRBD1. The CDR3 contains 14 residues. Trimming at V came to 5 bases and at J to 1 base, leaving 4 bases not matched to a gene. Germline CDR1 reads SGHAT; CDR2 reads FQNNGV.

The chain recombines TRBV6-1 with TRBJ2-5; tentatively, D is TRBD2 (6 bases). Trimming shortened V by 6 bases and J by 4 bases, and 12 bases separated the two germline ends. Germline values: CDR1 MNHNS, CDR2 SASEGT. CDR3 length equals 13 residues. CDR3 sequence reads: CASRTPGGETQYF. The CDR3, as DNA: TGTGCCAGCAGGACCCCCGGGGGAGAGACCCAGTACTTC.